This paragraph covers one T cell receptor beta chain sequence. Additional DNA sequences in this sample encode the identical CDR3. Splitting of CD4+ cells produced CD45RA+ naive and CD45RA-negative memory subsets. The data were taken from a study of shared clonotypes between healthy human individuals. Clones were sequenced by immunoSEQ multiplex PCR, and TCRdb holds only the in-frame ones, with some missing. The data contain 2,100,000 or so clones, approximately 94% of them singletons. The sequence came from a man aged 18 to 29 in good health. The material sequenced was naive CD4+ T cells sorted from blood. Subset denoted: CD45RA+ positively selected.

CDR3 coding DNA: TGTGCCAGCAGCTTGGGCCCGGGAGGCAGTTACAATGAGCAGTTCTTC. It yields the protein CASSLGPGGSYNEQFF. The genes are TRBV7-2 and TRBJ2-1; 7 nucleotides align to TRBD2. This CDR3 region has 16 residues. With V trimmed by 3 bases and J by 4 bases, 9 bases remained unmatched. Germline V gene lookup returns CDR1 SGHTA and CDR2 FQGNSA.